This is a list of T cell receptor beta chains from one sample in a study of sequential checkpoint blockade in melanoma. Assay: immunoSEQ multiplex PCR; the TCRdb copy retains only in-frame clones and omits some. In the table there are approximately 21,000 clones, approximately 80% of which are singletons. The sample in question was CD8+ T cells sorted from blood (inferred from file names), obtained from a patient given nivolumab and ipilimumab in sequence. The receptors here all came from a human donor with melanoma. The CDR3 runs from the conserved cysteine through the conserved F or W. D genes are given only for firm matches. Rows may omit the clone size; those that give it use once, few, many or a size class.

d_call j_call clone_size v_call cdr3_nt cdr3_aa
TRBD1 TRBJ1-5 . TRBV2 TGTGCCAGCAGTTGGACAGGGGACCATCAGCCCCAGCATTTT CASSWTGDHQPQHF
. TRBJ2-1 . TRBV5-4 TGTGCCAGCAGCTTAGAAAGGGAGGATGAGCAGTTCTTC CASSLEREDEQFF
. TRBJ1-3 once TRBV30 TGTGCCTACGGAAGCAGGGTCCAAGGAAACACCATATATTTT CAYGSRVQGNTIYF
. TRBJ2-3 . TRBV9 TGTGCCAGCAGCGTAGTGGGAGTAGCAGATACGCAGTATTTT CASSVVGVADTQYF
. TRBJ2-5 . TRBV10-3 TGTGCCATCAGTGGTGGGAACCAGCGGGCGGAGACCCAGTACTTC CAISGGNQRAETQYF
. TRBJ1-5 . TRBV7-9 TGTGCCAGCAGCTTATCACCAGGATACAATCAGCCCCAGCATTTT CASSLSPGYNQPQHF
. TRBJ2-7 . TRBV5-1 TGCGCCAGCAGCTTTGTTGGGACACGGGCTGTCGAGCAGTACTTC CASSFVGTRAVEQYF
TRBD2 TRBJ2-7 . TRBV28 TGTGCCAGCAGCAAAACTAGCGGGAGCTCCCTCGACGAGCAGTACTTC CASSKTSGSSLDEQYF
. TRBJ2-7 few TRBV28 TGTGCCAGCAGTTTAATTGGCACCACCTACGAGCAGTACTTC CASSLIGTTYEQYF
TRBD2 TRBJ2-7 . TRBV28 TGTGCCAGCAGTTCCCAGCGGGAGGTCCTCTACGAGCAGTACTTC CASSSQREVLYEQYF
. TRBJ2-1 . TRBV7-9 TGTGCCAGCAGCTGGGAGAAAGGTTCCTACAATGAGCAGTTCTTC CASSWEKGSYNEQFF
TRBD1 TRBJ2-7 . TRBV15 TGTGCCACCAGCAGGGGGACAGGGACCCCCTACGAGCAGTACTTC CATSRGTGTPYEQYF
. TRBJ2-7 . TRBV5-1 TGCGCCAGCGCCACCGACAGCTCCTACGAGCAGTACTTC CASATDSSYEQYF
. TRBJ1-1 . TRBV6-5 TGTGCCAGCAGTTACGGGGGGTTGAGGGCTGAAGCTTTCTTT CASSYGGLRAEAFF
TRBD1 TRBJ2-3 few TRBV28 TGTGCCAGCAGCCTGGGACAGGGGGCATCAGATACGCAGTATTTT CASSLGQGASDTQYF
. TRBJ2-7 . TRBV10-3 TGTGCCATCAGTGAGACCAGACAGGACGACGAGCAGTACTTC CAISETRQDDEQYF
. TRBJ1-2 . TRBV30 TGTGCCTGGAGTTCCAACCTACACACAGGGAACTATGGCTACACCTTC CAWSSNLHTGNYGYTF
TRBD1 TRBJ2-7 once TRBV7-6 TGTGCCAGCAGCTTATCATCCCAGGGGGCGTCCTACGAGCAGTACTTC CASSLSSQGASYEQYF
TRBD1 TRBJ2-5 once TRBV4-3 TGCGCCAGCAGCCAAGATACCAGGGGGAGCGAAGAGACCCAGTACTTC CASSQDTRGSEETQYF
. TRBJ2-5 . TRBV9 TGTGCCAGCAGCGCCTCTGATTGGCGGAAACAAGAGACCCAGTACTTC CASSASDWRKQETQYF
TRBD2 TRBJ2-1 . TRBV11-2 TGTGCCAGCACCCTACTAGCGGGAGAAGGGTACAATGAGCAGTTCTTC CASTLLAGEGYNEQFF
. TRBJ1-5 . TRBV4-3 TGCGCCAGCAGCCAAGAGGGGGCCCGGGACGAACCCCAGCATTTT CASSQEGARDEPQHF
. TRBJ1-1 . TRBV7-9 TGTGCCAGCAAAGTTTCTGGGCACACTGAAGCTTTCTTT CASKVSGHTEAFF
. TRBJ2-5 . TRBV5-1 TGCGCCAGCAGCTTCCTGGAGCAAGAGACCCAGTACTTC CASSFLEQETQYF
. TRBJ2-7 . TRBV6-5 TGTGCCAGCAGTTACTCGGGGACATCCGAGCAGTACTTC CASSYSGTSEQYF
TRBD2 TRBJ2-7 . TRBV11-2 TGTGCCAGCAGCCCTGTGGGTAGCGGGAGTCCCTACGAGCAGTACTTC CASSPVGSGSPYEQYF